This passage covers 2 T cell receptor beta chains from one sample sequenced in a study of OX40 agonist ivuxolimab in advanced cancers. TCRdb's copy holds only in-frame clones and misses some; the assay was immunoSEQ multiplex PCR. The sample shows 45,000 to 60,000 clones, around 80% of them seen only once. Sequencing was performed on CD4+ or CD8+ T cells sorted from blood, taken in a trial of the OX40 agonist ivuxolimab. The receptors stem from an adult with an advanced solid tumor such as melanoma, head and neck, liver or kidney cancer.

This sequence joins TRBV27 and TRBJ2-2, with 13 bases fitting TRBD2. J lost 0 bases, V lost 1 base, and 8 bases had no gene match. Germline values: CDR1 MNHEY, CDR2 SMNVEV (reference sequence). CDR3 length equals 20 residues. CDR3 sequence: CASSLYPTSGGFANTGELFF. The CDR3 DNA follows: TGTGCCAGCAGTTTATATCCGACTAGCGGGGGGTTTGCGAACACCGGGGAGCTGTTTTTT.

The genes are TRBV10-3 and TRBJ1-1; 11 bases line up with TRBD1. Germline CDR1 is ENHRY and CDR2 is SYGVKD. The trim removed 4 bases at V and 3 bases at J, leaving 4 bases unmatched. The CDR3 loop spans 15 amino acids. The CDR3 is CAISGPGQGDTEAFF. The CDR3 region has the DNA TGTGCCATCAGTGGGCCGGGACAGGGGGACACTGAAGCTTTCTTT.